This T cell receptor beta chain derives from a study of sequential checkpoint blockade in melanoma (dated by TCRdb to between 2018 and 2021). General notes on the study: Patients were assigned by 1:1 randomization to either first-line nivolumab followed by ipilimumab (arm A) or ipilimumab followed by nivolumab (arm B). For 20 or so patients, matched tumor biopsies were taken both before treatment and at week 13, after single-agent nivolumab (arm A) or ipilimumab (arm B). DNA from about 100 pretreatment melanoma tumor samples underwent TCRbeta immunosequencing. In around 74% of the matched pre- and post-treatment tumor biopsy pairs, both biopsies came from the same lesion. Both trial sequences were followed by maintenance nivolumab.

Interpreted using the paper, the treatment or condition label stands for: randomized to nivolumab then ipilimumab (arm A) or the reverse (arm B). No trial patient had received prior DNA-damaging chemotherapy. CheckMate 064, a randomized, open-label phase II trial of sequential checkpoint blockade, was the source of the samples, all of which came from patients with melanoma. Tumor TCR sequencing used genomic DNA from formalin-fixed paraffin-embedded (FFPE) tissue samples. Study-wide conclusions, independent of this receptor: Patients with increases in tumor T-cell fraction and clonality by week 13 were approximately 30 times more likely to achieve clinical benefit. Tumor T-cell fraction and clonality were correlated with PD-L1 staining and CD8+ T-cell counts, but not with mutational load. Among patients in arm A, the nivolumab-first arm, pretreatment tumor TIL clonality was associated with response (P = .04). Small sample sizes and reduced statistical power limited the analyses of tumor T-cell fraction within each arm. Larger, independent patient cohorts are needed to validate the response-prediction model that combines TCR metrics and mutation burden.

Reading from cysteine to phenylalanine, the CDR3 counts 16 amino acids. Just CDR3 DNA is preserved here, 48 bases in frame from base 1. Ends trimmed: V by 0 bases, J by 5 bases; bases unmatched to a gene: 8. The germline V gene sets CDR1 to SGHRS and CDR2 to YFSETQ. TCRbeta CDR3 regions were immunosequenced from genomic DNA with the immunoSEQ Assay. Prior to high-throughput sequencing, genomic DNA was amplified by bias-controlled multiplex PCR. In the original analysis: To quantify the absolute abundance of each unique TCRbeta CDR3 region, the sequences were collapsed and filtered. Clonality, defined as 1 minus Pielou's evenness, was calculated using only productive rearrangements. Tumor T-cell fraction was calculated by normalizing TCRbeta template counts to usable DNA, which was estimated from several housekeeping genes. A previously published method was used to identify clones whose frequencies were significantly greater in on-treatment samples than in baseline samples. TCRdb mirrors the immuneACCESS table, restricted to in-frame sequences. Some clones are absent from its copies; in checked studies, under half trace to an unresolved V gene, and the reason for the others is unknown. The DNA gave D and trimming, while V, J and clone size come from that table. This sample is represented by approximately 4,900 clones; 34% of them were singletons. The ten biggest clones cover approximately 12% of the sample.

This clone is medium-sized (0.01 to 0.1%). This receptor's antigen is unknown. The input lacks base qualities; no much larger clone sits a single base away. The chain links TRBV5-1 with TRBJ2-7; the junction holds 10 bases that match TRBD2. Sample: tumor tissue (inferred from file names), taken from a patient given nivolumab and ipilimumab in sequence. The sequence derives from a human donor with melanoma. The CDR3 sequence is CASSLEASGGTHEQYF. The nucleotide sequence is TGCGCCAGCAGCTTGGAGGCTAGCGGGGGTACCCACGAGCAGTACTTC.